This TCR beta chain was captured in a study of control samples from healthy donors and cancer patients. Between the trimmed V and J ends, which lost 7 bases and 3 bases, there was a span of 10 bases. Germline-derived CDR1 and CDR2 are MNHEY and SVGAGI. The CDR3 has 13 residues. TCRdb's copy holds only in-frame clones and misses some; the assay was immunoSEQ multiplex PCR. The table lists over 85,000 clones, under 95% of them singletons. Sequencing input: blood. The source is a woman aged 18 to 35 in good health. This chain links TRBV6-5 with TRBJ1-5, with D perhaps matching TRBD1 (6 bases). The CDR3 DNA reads TGTGCCAGCAAGGGACAACACAATCAGCCCCAGCATTTT. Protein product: CASKGQHNQPQHF.